This T cell receptor beta chain was observed in a study of cytomegalovirus exposure and HLA in healthy donors. Germline CDR1 reads SGHVS; CDR2 reads FQNEAQ. This CDR3 is 15 amino acids long. The trim removed 5 bases at V and 4 bases at J, leaving 8 bases unmatched. Primers included in the PCR were 60 Vbeta and 13 Jbeta primers. The data were produced by immunoSEQ multiplex PCR, yet TCRdb's version contains in-frame clones alone and is incomplete. The table has 100,000 to 150,000 clones, roughly 80% seen once. The chain uses TRBV7-8 and TRBJ1-2; TRBD1 aligns across 9 bases. The sequencing input was PBMCs. This TCR was recovered from a man between 18 and 35 years old in good health and CMV-seronegative. CDR3 loop: CASSPRTGEAYGYTF. CDR3 nucleotides: TGTGCCAGCAGCCCGCGGACAGGGGAGGCCTATGGCTACACCTTC. Full variable domain (rest looked up from reference TRBV7-8 and TRBJ1-2): GAGVSQSPRYKVAKRGQDVALRCDPISGHVSLFWYQQALGQGPEFLTYFQNEAQLDKSGLPSDRFFAERPEGSVSTLKIQRTQQEDSAVYLCASSPRTGEAYGYTFGSGTRLTVV.